These T cell receptor beta chains were read from a single sample in a study of blood T cell repertoires in COVID-19. The assay was immunoSEQ multiplex PCR, and TCRdb's table has in-frame clones only and misses some. The profile shows approximately 110,000 clones, roughly 85% of them singletons. What was sequenced was peripheral blood. These receptors all come from a man over 45 with acute or convalescent COVID-19. CDR3s include the opening cysteine and the closing phenylalanine or tryptophan. Fields, in order: V gene, J gene, CDR3 protein.

>TRBV5-1|TRBJ1-1
CASSPRTGGEPEAFF
>TRBV20-1|TRBJ1-2
CSASAHEVYGYTF
>TRBV18|TRBJ2-7
CASSRSGQGVYEQYF
>TRBV9|TRBJ2-5
CASSVGETLQETQYF
>TRBV28|TRBJ2-7
CASSLSTFHEQYF
>TRBV14|TRBJ2-7
CASSYGQPRSSYEQYF
>TRBV28|TRBJ1-5
CASIDRSNQPQHF
>TRBV5-6|TRBJ1-1
CASSTGINTEAFF
>TRBV10-3|TRBJ1-3
CAIRQQSSGNTIYF
>TRBV6-1|TRBJ1-2
CASSERGSYGYTF
>TRBV10-2|TRBJ2-3
CASSIGGGTDTQYF
>TRBV9|TRBJ2-1
CASSVESGNSYNEQFF
>TRBV14|TRBJ1-1
CASSPRLQGARTEAFF
>TRBV6-6|TRBJ2-1
CASSYGQGARYNEQFF
>TRBV5-6|TRBJ2-1
CASSGVGSSYNEQFF
>TRBV6-5|TRBJ2-7
CASSYGGEYSYEQYF
>TRBV11-2|TRBJ1-2
CASSPYFPSGTVFFYGYTF
>TRBV7-3|TRBJ2-3
CASSPQRESGTDTQYF
>TRBV5-6|TRBJ2-5
CASSLRTSGWMSETQYF
>TRBV5-1|TRBJ1-4
CASSFGQSNEKLFF
>TRBV11-2|TRBJ1-1
CASSTGNTEAFF
>TRBV7-9|TRBJ1-2
CASSLRGGGGSYGYTF
>TRBV6-5|TRBJ1-4
CASSWRANEKLFF
>TRBV30|TRBJ1-1
CAWSVQVQGEAFF
>TRBV3-1/TRBV3-2|TRBJ2-7
CASSLSAGGSYEQYF
>TRBV5-1|TRBJ1-5
CASSPGTGGRNQPQHF
>TRBV13|TRBJ2-4
CASSWGTGGENIQYF
>TRBV5-1|TRBJ2-7
CARWRGRGAYEQYF
>TRBV28|TRBJ2-2
CASSIHQGTVNTGELFF
>TRBV7-8|TRBJ1-3
CASSLATGGGNTIYF
>TRBV14|TRBJ1-1
CASSSDRNTEAFF
>TRBV3-1/TRBV3-2|TRBJ2-5
CASSQRVGGGETQYF
>TRBV28|TRBJ2-3
CASSFRGGQGTDTQYF
>TRBV6-5|TRBJ1-3
CASQGAGNTIYF
>TRBV5-4|TRBJ2-1
CASSFGLAGGLPNNEQFF
>TRBV6-4|TRBJ2-3
CASSGDSTDTQYF
>TRBV11-3|TRBJ2-3
CASRDRSTDTQYF
>TRBV20-1|TRBJ1-5
CSAGAGQPQHF
>TRBV5-1|TRBJ2-7
CASKAGGGPYEQYF
>TRBV7-2|TRBJ1-2
CASSPRQGASYGYTF
>TRBV9|TRBJ1-2
CASSSRTLHYGYTF
>TRBV7-3|TRBJ2-2
CASSAQTGELFF
>TRBV27|TRBJ1-1
CASSLGREVNTEAFF
>TRBV6-5|TRBJ2-3
CASSSGTSGWGDTQYF
>TRBV3-1/TRBV3-2|TRBJ2-5
CASSQVLRVYRGRETQYF